This T cell receptor (beta chain) was sequenced during a study of CD8 T cells in ankylosing spondylitis. Overall study results and limits: Ankylosing spondylitis blood appeared to carry a characteristic TCR beta motif of several highly homologous variants.

Quantitative 5'-RACE with molecular barcodes was used to make the TCR beta libraries. TCRdb redid the calling of the 5' RACE reads with MiXCR, one entry per CDR3 protein. The table has around 770,000 distinct CDR3 sequences, under 20% seen once; the top ten hold about a fifth. Note on this clonotype: What it recognizes is unknown.

After removal of 5 bases from V and 1 base from J, the junction contained 8 bases not matched to a gene. Per germline, CDR1 MNHNS and CDR2 SASEGT. This CDR3 comprises 16 residues. The TCR was taken from a male donor with ankylosing spondylitis. Sequencing was done on a sample of blood, either unsorted or a sorted T cell fraction (not recorded which). The chain couples TRBV6-1 to TRBJ2-3, with 8 bases matching TRBD2. The CDR3 DNA reads as TGTGCCAGCAGTCCCCCGGGGGGGGGAGGCACAGATACGCAGTATTTT. Its translation is CASSPPGGGGTDTQYF.